This T cell receptor beta chain was profiled in a study of T and B cells in COVID-19 patients. Study-level background: Recovered patients mostly had mild to moderate COVID-19 managed as outpatients.

The germline gives CDR1 ENHRY, CDR2 SYGVKD. The J segment lost 6 bases and the V segment lost 3 bases, leaving 11 bases of the junction unmatched. The CDR3 spans 15 residues. Multiplex PCR with BIOMED2 TRB-A/B primer pools amplified TRB rearrangements. TCRdb processed the multiplex PCR reads anew with MiXCR; each CDR3 protein has one entry. The sample has 5,500 to 8,000 distinct CDR3 sequences; approximately 22% are singletons. Study results and limitations: In COVID-19 patients, T cell receptor beta variable and joining gene use was reportedly strongly skewed.

Each TRB amplification used roughly 230-550 ng of genomic DNA from blood. Concerning this clonotype: Its target is unknown.

The sequence was collected from a human donor who had recovered from COVID-19. The sample was blood. This rearrangement joins TRBV10-3 to TRBJ2-7, with 7 bases matching TRBD2. This chain's CDR3 is CAISDPGGSRAEQYF. CDR3 sequence (DNA): TGTGCCATCAGTGACCCCGGGGGGTCAAGGGCCGAGCAGTACTTC.